These 22 T cell receptor beta chains originate from one sample sequenced in a study of monozygotic twins with inflammatory bowel disease. TCRdb reanalyzed the 5' RACE reads, giving one entry per CDR3 protein sequence and no DNA. In all, the sample yields approximately 400,000 distinct CDR3 sequences. Sequencing used blood. Source of these receptors: a human donor with ulcerative colitis or Crohn's disease, or a healthy co-twin of an affected twin (not recorded which).

V is TRBV23-1 and J is TRBJ2-7; the D gene TCRdb calls, TRBD2, cannot be checked with no DNA. TRBV23-1 is recorded as an ORF, its role being uncertain. This CDR3 spans 18 amino acids. This chain's CDR3 is CASSQSISRAGGSYEQYF.

Here the CDR3 reads CASSYGQGYGYTF. The chain combines TRBV5-1 with TRBJ1-2; TCRdb names TRBD1, which stays unverified in the absence of DNA. Germline values: CDR1 SGHRS, CDR2 YFSETQ. There are 13 residues in the CDR3.

The V gene is TRBV19, the J gene TRBJ2-5; TCRdb returns TRBD1, unconfirmable since there is no DNA. This CDR3 region has 15 residues. The germline gives CDR1 LNHDA, CDR2 SQIVND (reference sequence). The CDR3: CASSPRVKAQETQYF.

The CDR3 here is CASSFPRQEINTGELFF. J is TRBJ2-2 and V is TRBV12-3 or TRBV12-4; absent DNA, TCRdb's TRBD1 call cannot be checked. This CDR3 has 17 residues.

This rearrangement joins TRBV27 to TRBJ1-2; TCRdb's D gene call, TRBD1, goes unchecked for lack of DNA. CDR3 length: 12 residues. The germline CDR1 and CDR2 sequences are MNHEY and SMNVEV (reference sequence). CDR3 sequence: CASSPSGGGYTF.

The V and J genes are TRBV11-1 and TRBJ1-6. Germline CDR1 and CDR2: SGHAT and FQDESV (reference sequence). The CDR3 loop spans 19 amino acids. The CDR3 sequence: CASSSTPTRAYSYNSPLHF.

The chain links TRBV7-9 to TRBJ2-2; TCRdb lists TRBD1, though no DNA is available to test this call. Germline CDR1 is SEHNR and CDR2 is FQNEAQ (reference sequence). CDR3 size: 14 residues. The CDR3 is CASSPAPDTGELFF.

The chain joins TRBV6-1 to TRBJ2-1; no DNA is available, so the TRBD1 call from TCRdb remains unchecked. The germline V gene has CDR1 MNHNS and CDR2 SASEGT. The CDR3 consists of 16 residues. CDR3 region: CASSARGTGIYNEQFF.

The chain links TRBV20-1 to TRBJ2-2; TCRdb lists TRBD2, though no DNA is available to test this call. The V gene's germline CDR1 is DFQATT and CDR2 SNEGSKA (reference sequence). The CDR3 extends over 15 amino acids. The CDR3 protein is CSAGGGPLGIGELFF.

The chain uses TRBV20-1 and TRBJ2-7. Germline assignment: CDR1 DFQATT and CDR2 SNEGSKA (reference sequence). The CDR3 consists of 12 residues. This CDR3 is CSARGSPYEQYF.

The J gene is TRBJ2-7, the V gene TRBV12-3 or TRBV12-4; TCRdb selects TRBD1, and the lack of DNA leaves this call unchecked. The CDR3 spans 16 residues. The CDR3 loop is CASSQYRAVLSYEQYF.

V gene TRBV20-1 combines with J gene TRBJ2-3; the D call of TRBD1 rests on TCRdb alone, since no DNA is present to check it. This CDR3 has 13 amino acids. The germline CDR1 and CDR2 sequences are DFQATT and SNEGSKA (reference sequence). The CDR3 region is CSAAGTDTDTQYF.

The chain employs TRBV4-3 and TRBJ2-1; TCRdb's D gene call, TRBD1, goes unchecked for lack of DNA. The CDR3 is 18 amino acids. Per germline, CDR1 LGHNA and CDR2 YSLEER. This CDR3 reads CASSLWGRGSSSYNEQFF.

The chain is built from TRBV18 and TRBJ2-1; there is no DNA to check the TCRdb D call of TRBD1. Germline lookup yields CDR1 KGHSH and CDR2 LQKENI. The CDR3 contains 12 residues. Here the CDR3 reads CASSPSGQIQFF.

The chain employs TRBV27 and TRBJ2-2. Germline values: CDR1 MNHEY, CDR2 SMNVEV (reference sequence). The CDR3 loop spans 13 amino acids. This chain's CDR3 is CASSFYESGELFF.

The V call is TRBV20-1, the J call TRBJ2-7. The CDR3 has 13 amino acids. Germline V gene sequence: CDR1 DFQATT, CDR2 SNEGSKA (reference sequence). CDR3: CSAEGRSSYEQYF.

V gene TRBV5-1 combines with J gene TRBJ2-7; TCRdb reports TRBD1, a call that lacks DNA to check it against. Looked up from germline, CDR1 is SGHRS and CDR2 is YFSETQ. The CDR3 is made up of 17 amino acids. CDR3 loop: CASRPGTGYLSSYEQYF. Full variable domain (rest looked up from reference TRBV5-1 and TRBJ2-7): KAGVTQTPRYLIKTRGQQVTLSCSPISGHRSVSWYQQTPGQGLQFLFEYFSETQRNKGNFPGRFSGRQFSNSRSEMNVSTLELGDSALYLCASRPGTGYLSSYEQYFGPGTRLTVT.

The rearrangement uses TRBV7-2 and TRBJ1-6; TCRdb reports TRBD1, a call that lacks DNA to check it against. This CDR3 region has 15 residues. Germline CDR1 and CDR2: SGHTA and FQGNSA. The CDR3 region is CASSFGGGYNSPLHF.

The V and J genes are TRBV7-2 and TRBJ1-1; TCRdb names TRBD1, which stays unverified in the absence of DNA. This CDR3 comprises 14 residues. Germline-derived CDR1 and CDR2 are SGHTA and FQGNSA. CDR3 sequence: CASSSTGTSTEAFF. Full variable domain (rest looked up from reference TRBV7-2 and TRBJ1-1): GAGVSQSPSNKVTEKGKDVELRCDPISGHTALYWYRQSLGQGLEFLIYFQGNSAPDKSGLPSDRFSAERTGGSVSTLTIQRTQQEDSAVYLCASSSTGTSTEAFFGQGTRLTVV.

The chain carries TRBV30 and TRBJ2-3. The CDR3 covers 14 residues. The germline CDR1 and CDR2 sequences are GTSNPN and SVGIG (reference sequence). CDR3 sequence: CAWMTGVSTDTQYF.

The chain is built from TRBV18 and TRBJ2-1; the TCRdb D gene call, TRBD1, has no DNA to confirm it. The germline gives CDR1 KGHSH, CDR2 LQKENI. CDR3 length equals 17 residues. The CDR3 reads CASSPPGQGEKRGEQFF.

J is TRBJ2-3 and V is TRBV5-1; no DNA is available, so the TRBD1 call from TCRdb remains unchecked. This CDR3 region has 17 residues. Germline V lookup: CDR1 SGHRS, CDR2 YFSETQ. CDR3 protein: CASSSPRGGLSTDTQYF.